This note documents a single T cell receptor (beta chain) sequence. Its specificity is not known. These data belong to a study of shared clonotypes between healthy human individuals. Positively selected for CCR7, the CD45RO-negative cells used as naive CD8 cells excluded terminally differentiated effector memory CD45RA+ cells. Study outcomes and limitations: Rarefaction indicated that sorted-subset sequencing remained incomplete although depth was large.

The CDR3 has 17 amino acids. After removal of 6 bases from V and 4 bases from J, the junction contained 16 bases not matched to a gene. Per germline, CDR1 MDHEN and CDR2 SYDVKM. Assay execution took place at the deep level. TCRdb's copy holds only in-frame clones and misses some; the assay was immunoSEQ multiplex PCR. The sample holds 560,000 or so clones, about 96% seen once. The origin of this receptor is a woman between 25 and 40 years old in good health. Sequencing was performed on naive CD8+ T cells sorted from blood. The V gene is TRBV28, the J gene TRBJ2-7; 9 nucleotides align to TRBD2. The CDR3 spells CASSQALGLAGSYEQYF. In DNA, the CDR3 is TGTGCCAGCAGCCAAGCCCTCGGGCTAGCGGGAAGTTACGAGCAGTACTTC.